Presented here are 16 T cell receptor beta chains from one specimen sequenced in a study of shared clonotypes between healthy human individuals. The table came from immunoSEQ multiplex PCR; TCRdb's copy has only in-frame clones and leaves some out. The data contain approximately 940,000 clones, more than 75% of them singletons. Sequencing was performed on memory CD4+ T cells sorted from blood. Subset of the sample: CD45RA-negative fraction. Receptor source: a man between 18 and 29 years old in good health.

The chain has TRBV4-3 and TRBJ2-2; the match to TRBD2 covers 10 bases. CDR1 and CDR2 (germline): LGHNA, YSLEER. With 0 bases clipped from V and 5 bases from J, the junction kept 9 bases outside the gene matches. The CDR3 consists of 18 residues. In DNA form, the CDR3 reads TGCGCCAGCAGCCAAGATCTTGTACTAGCGGGACGTACCGGGGAGCTGTTTTTT. As protein: CASSQDLVLAGRTGELFF.

The chain employs TRBV7-9 and TRBJ2-3; 14 bases fit TRBD2. CDR1 is SEHNR, CDR2 FQNEAQ, per germline (reference sequence). The CDR3 extends over 16 amino acids. V shed 6 bases and J 4 bases; nucleotides not matched to a gene: 6. Here the CDR3 DNA reads TGTGCCAGCAGTCCGGGACTAGCGGGAGCGGCAGATACGCAGTATTTT. Its protein product is CASSPGLAGAADTQYF.

The chain recombines TRBV11-2 with TRBJ1-1; possible D gene TRBD1, 6 bases. CDR1 and CDR2 from the germline V gene are SGHAT and FQNNGV. V lost 5 bases to trimming and J lost 1 base, with 14 bases between them. The CDR3 covers 15 residues. The CDR3 here is CASSPPGAPNTEAFF. CDR3 DNA sequence: TGTGCCAGCAGCCCCCCGGGGGCCCCGAACACTGAAGCTTTCTTT.

This clone was seen just once. The V and J genes are TRBV2 and TRBJ2-2, with a weak D call TRBD1 (6 bases). The CDR3 spans 15 residues. V lost 3 bases to trimming and J lost 4 bases, with 12 bases between them. Germline loops: CDR1 SNHLY, CDR2 FYNNEI. CDR3 DNA sequence: TGTGCCAGCAGTGACGAGGGGGTAGCCACCGGGGAGCTGTTTTTT. Amino acid sequence: CASSDEGVATGELFF.

The chain carries TRBV5-1 and TRBJ2-1; D may correspond to TRBD1 or TRBD2 (5 bases each). Trimming pared 4 bases from V and 5 bases from J, leaving 16 bases between. The CDR3 sequence is 15 residues long. Germline CDR1 and CDR2: SGHRS and YFSETQ. The CDR3 nucleotides are TGCGCCAGCAGCCGGGTAGGGACGGGTAACAATGAGCAGTTCTTC. Amino acids: CASSRVGTGNNEQFF.

The chain has TRBV4-1 and TRBJ2-1, with 7 bases aligning to TRBD2. Germline V gene lookup returns CDR1 MGHRA and CDR2 YSYEKL. J lost 8 bases, V lost 5 bases, and 6 bases had no gene match. CDR3 length: 13 amino acids. In DNA, the CDR3 is TGCGCCAGCAGCTCTGGTGCGGGGGATGAGCAGTTCTTC. Protein product: CASSSGAGDEQFF.

This chain uses TRBV27 with TRBJ2-7; 9 bases are a match to TRBD1. This CDR3 spans 15 amino acids. Germline CDR1 reads MNHEY; CDR2 reads SMNVEV (reference sequence). V lost 5 bases, J lost 5 bases, and 10 bases stayed unmatched. CDR3 in DNA: TGTGCCAGCAGTCCCACCGGGACAGGGTACGACGAGCAGTACTTC. This gives the protein CASSPTGTGYDEQYF.

The CDR3 DNA reads TGTGCCAGCAGCTACCCGACTAGCGGTTTCTACGAGCAGTACTTC. Encoded protein: CASSYPTSGFYEQYF. V usage is TRBV7-9 and J usage is TRBJ2-7; 9 bases are shared with TRBD2. The germline gives CDR1 SEHNR, CDR2 FQNEAQ (reference sequence). With 4 bases clipped from V and 3 bases from J, the junction kept 7 bases outside the gene matches. This CDR3 has 15 amino acids.

The rearrangement uses TRBV5-1 and TRBJ2-6, with D maybe TRBD1 (6 bases). The germline V gene encodes CDR1 SGHRS and CDR2 YFSETQ. This CDR3 comprises 17 residues. V lost 0 bases and J 0 bases, leaving 10 bases between the germline ends. For the CDR3, the DNA is TGCGCCAGCAGCTTGGATGGGGGCCCCTCTGGGGCCAACGTCCTGACTTTC. This translates into CASSLDGGPSGANVLTF.

The genes are TRBV15 and TRBJ2-1; perhaps TRBD1 as D (5 bases). Deletions cut 0 bases from V and 5 bases from J, with 8 bases between. This CDR3 contains 14 residues. Germline loops: CDR1 LNHNV, CDR2 YYDKDF (reference sequence). CDR3: CATSRDRAHNEQFF. The CDR3 DNA is TGTGCCACCAGCAGAGACAGGGCGCACAATGAGCAGTTCTTC.

A word on this clone: A much larger clone differs from this one at a single base, so this may be a read error. This specimen includes other DNA sequences encoding the same CDR3. This sequence joins TRBV4-2 and TRBJ1-4; D might be TRBD1 (6 bases). The germline V gene encodes CDR1 LGHNA and CDR2 YNFKEQ. CDR3 length: 15 residues. The V gene lost 4 bases and the J gene lost 5 bases, with 14 bases spanning the gap. The CDR3 DNA reads as TGTGCCAGCAGCCCCAAGGGGGGAGACAATGAAAAACTGTTTTTT. It is translated as CASSPKGGDNEKLFF.

V gene TRBV30 combines with J gene TRBJ2-1; D remains ambiguous. Trimming took 0 bases from V and 9 from J, leaving 12 bases between them. The CDR3 totals 13 residues. Germline V CDR1 and CDR2: GTSNPN, SVGIG (reference sequence). CDR3 in DNA: TGTGCCTGGAGTGTAGGTGCGGCGACTGAGCAGTTCTTC. Translation gives CAWSVGAATEQFF.

The rearrangement links TRBV10-1 to TRBJ1-1; TRBD1 is a possible D gene (5 bases). The CDR3 length is 13 residues. In germline, CDR1 is WNHNN, CDR2 SYGVQD (reference sequence). The V end lost 6 bases, the J end lost 1 base, and 9 bases lay between the germline ends. DNA of the CDR3: TGCGCCAGCAGGGAGGGGACGAACACTGAAGCTTTCTTT. Translated, it gives CASREGTNTEAFF.

This clone was found once. J is TRBJ2-5 and V is TRBV29-1; D is uncertain. Germline CDR1 and CDR2: SQVTM and ANQGSEA. V lost 0 bases and J 9 bases, leaving 5 bases between the germline ends. CDR3 length equals 10 residues. Here the CDR3 DNA reads TGCAGCGTTGAAGACCGCGCCCAGTACTTC. This sequence encodes CSVEDRAQYF. Together with reference TRBV29-1 and TRBJ2-5, the CDR3 gives the full variable domain: SAVISQKPSRDICQRGTSLTIQCQVDSQVTMMFWYRQQPGQSLTLIATANQGSEATYESGFVIDKFPISRPNLTFSTLTVSNMSPEDSSIYLCSVEDRAQYFGPGTRLLVL.

The V gene is TRBV28, the J gene TRBJ2-5; 8 positions agree with TRBD1. V dropped 5 bases and J dropped 7; count of bases not matched to a gene: 12. The CDR3 extends over 15 amino acids. Germline V gene data show CDR1 as MDHEN and CDR2 as SYDVKM. This CDR3 reads CASSQTQGAKATQYF. CDR3 bases: TGTGCCAGCAGTCAGACTCAGGGGGCAAAGGCGACCCAGTACTTC.

This clone has more than one count but fewer than ten. The chain joins TRBV2 to TRBJ2-7; D is unclear. CDR1 and CDR2 (germline): SNHLY, FYNNEI. The ends were cut back, 7 bases at V and 3 bases at J, with 10 bases in the middle. The length of the CDR3 is 12 residues. CDR3 in DNA: TGTGCCAGCAAGGTCCGGAACTACGAGCAGTACTTC. Its protein is CASKVRNYEQYF.